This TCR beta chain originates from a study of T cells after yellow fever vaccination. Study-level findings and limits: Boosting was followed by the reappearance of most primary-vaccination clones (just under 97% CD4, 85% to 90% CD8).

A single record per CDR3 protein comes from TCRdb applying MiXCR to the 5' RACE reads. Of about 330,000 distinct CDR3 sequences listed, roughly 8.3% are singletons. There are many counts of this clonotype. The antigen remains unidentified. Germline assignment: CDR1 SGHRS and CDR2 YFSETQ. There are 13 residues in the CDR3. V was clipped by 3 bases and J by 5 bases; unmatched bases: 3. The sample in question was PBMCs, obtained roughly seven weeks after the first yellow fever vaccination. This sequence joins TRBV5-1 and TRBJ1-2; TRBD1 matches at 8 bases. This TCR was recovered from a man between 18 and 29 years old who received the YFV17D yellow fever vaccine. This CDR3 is CASSSDRVYGYTF. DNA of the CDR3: TGCGCCAGCAGCTCGGACAGGGTATATGGCTACACCTTC.